Shown below are 21 T cell receptor beta chains from a single sample sequenced in a study of identifying expanded T cells in peripheral blood. The table came from immunoSEQ multiplex PCR; TCRdb's copy has only in-frame clones and leaves some out. The table has about 85,000 clones, about 91% seen once. Sequencing used blood. Every receptor here comes from a person aged 18 to 70 in good health.

V gene TRBV7-9 combines with J gene TRBJ2-3; 10 nucleotides line up with TRBD2. The CDR3 is 16 amino acids. V gave up 7 bases and J gave up 2 bases; unmatched junction bases: 9. Per germline, CDR1 SEHNR and CDR2 FQNEAQ (reference sequence). CDR3 coding DNA: TGTGCCAGCAACCCCAAACTAGCGGGGCTCACAGATACGCAGTATTTT. It encodes CASNPKLAGLTDTQYF. The full variable domain, completed using reference TRBV7-9 and TRBJ2-3, is DTGVSQNPRHKITKRGQNVTFRCDPISEHNRLYWYRQTLGQGPEFLTYFQNEAQLEKSRLLSDRFSAERPKGSFSTLEIQRTEQGDSAMYLCASNPKLAGLTDTQYFGPGTRLTVL.

The chain employs TRBV5-5 and TRBJ1-3, with a weak D call TRBD1 (5 bases). Germline V gene sequence: CDR1 SGHKS, CDR2 YYEKEE (reference sequence). V was shortened by 0 bases and J by 9 bases, with 19 bases between the two germline ends. The CDR3 length is 16 residues. DNA of the CDR3: TGTGCCAGCAGCTTGGGCGGTCTAAATGGGGGTGGCACCATATATTTT. This translates into CASSLGGLNGGGTIYF.

As DNA, the CDR3 is TGTGCCAGCAGCCTATCCCCCTACGAGCAGTACTTC. Encoded protein: CASSLSPYEQYF. The V and J genes are TRBV7-9 and TRBJ2-7; unclear D gene. The CDR3 is 12 residues long. V was pared by 5 bases and J by 2 bases, with 7 bases between. Germline loops: CDR1 SEHNR, CDR2 FQNEAQ (reference sequence).

V is TRBV7-9 and J is TRBJ1-4; D remains ambiguous. Germline lookup yields CDR1 SEHNR and CDR2 FQNEAQ (reference sequence). V lost 4 bases to trimming and J lost 4 bases, with 13 bases between them. The CDR3 is made up of 15 amino acids. The DNA of the CDR3 is TGTGCCAGCAGCTCTGGCCAGACCTATAATGAAAAACTGTTTTTT. It is translated as CASSSGQTYNEKLFF.

The chain couples TRBV7-3 to TRBJ1-2; no firm D call. Germline-derived CDR1 and CDR2 are SGHTA and FQGTGA. With 5 bases removed from V and 4 bases from J, the gap between germline ends came to 11 bases. CDR3 length: 13 amino acids. In DNA, the CDR3 is TGTGCCAGCAGCAGAAACCTACTCTATGGCTACACCTTC. It specifies CASSRNLLYGYTF.

This chain uses TRBV6-5 with TRBJ1-2, with D perhaps matching TRBD1 (6 bases). Germline lookup yields CDR1 MNHEY and CDR2 SVGAGI. The CDR3 totals 11 residues. V shed 7 bases and J shed 5 bases, with 8 bases lying between them. This CDR3 reads CASKQGYGYTF. CDR3 coding DNA: TGTGCCAGCAAACAGGGTTATGGCTACACCTTC.

The count of this clone is one. CDR3 DNA sequence: TGTGCCACCAGCAGAGATATGGATGGCTATGGCTACACCTTC. Translation: CATSRDMDGYGYTF. V is TRBV15 and J is TRBJ1-2, with D uncertain. This CDR3 has 14 amino acids. CDR1 and CDR2 from the germline V gene are LNHNV and YYDKDF (reference sequence). V lost 0 bases and J lost 4, with 9 bases in between.

This rearrangement joins TRBV7-2 to TRBJ2-7, with 12 positions matching TRBD2. Germline V gene lookup returns CDR1 SGHTA and CDR2 FQGNSA. The CDR3 is 15 amino acids. V gave up 3 bases and J gave up 4 bases; unmatched junction bases: 4. The CDR3 DNA follows: TGTGCCAGCAGCTTTGTTCTAGCGGGAGGGTACGAGCAGTACTTC. This codes for CASSFVLAGGYEQYF.

This chain joins TRBV30 and TRBJ1-1, with D possibly matching TRBD1 (6 bases). The CDR3 runs to 13 residues. Germline V gene lookup returns CDR1 GTSNPN and CDR2 SVGIG (reference sequence). Trimming removed 3 bases from V and 1 base from J, with 9 bases in between. CDR3 in DNA: TGTGCCTGGAGCCAACAGGGGAACACTGAAGCTTTCTTT. It translates to CAWSQQGNTEAFF.

The chain is built from TRBV28 and TRBJ2-7; a weak D match, TRBD2 (6 bases). Trimming left V 5 bases short and J 4 bases short, with 9 bases between. Germline lookup yields CDR1 MDHEN and CDR2 SYDVKM. The CDR3 spans 12 residues. The CDR3 coding sequence is TGTGCCAGCAGTATGAGCGGGTACGAGCAGTACTTC. Translating it yields CASSMSGYEQYF.

The chain joins TRBV6-5 to TRBJ1-1, with unresolved D. This CDR3 is 14 amino acids long. Trimming took off 0 bases at V and 11 bases at J, with 16 bases between the two ends. CDR1 is MNHEY, CDR2 SVGAGI, per germline. The CDR3 DNA sequence: TGTGCCAGCAGTTACTCGATTTACTCCGACCAGGCTTTCTTT. It is translated as CASSYSIYSDQAFF.

This chain uses TRBV5-1 with TRBJ1-2; weak D call: TRBD1 (6 bases). This CDR3 is built from 13 residues. Germline CDR1 SGHRS, CDR2 YFSETQ. Trimming removed 0 bases at V and 8 bases at J, with 11 bases between. The CDR3 loop is CASSLGTERGYTF. The CDR3, as DNA: TGCGCCAGCAGCTTGGGGACAGAACGAGGCTACACCTTC.

The chain uses TRBV19 and TRBJ1-5; D gene unclear. The ends were cut back, 3 bases at V and 7 bases at J, with 13 bases in the middle. CDR3 length: 14 amino acids. Germline CDR1 and CDR2: LNHDA and SQIVND (reference sequence). In nucleotides, the CDR3 is TGTGCCAGTAGTATCTTTCCCGACGTACAGCCCCAGCATTTT. Translating it yields CASSIFPDVQPQHF.

J is TRBJ2-3 and V is TRBV28, with unresolved D. Per the germline V gene, CDR1 is MDHEN and CDR2 is SYDVKM. V was cut by 3 bases and J by 2 bases, with 9 bases left in between. There are 14 residues in the CDR3. CDR3 in amino acids: CASSLVLSTDTQYF. The CDR3 coding sequence is TGTGCCAGCAGTTTGGTTCTCTCCACAGATACGCAGTATTTT.

V usage is TRBV7-2 and J usage is TRBJ2-7, with D tentatively TRBD2 (6 bases). V lost 4 bases and J lost 4, with 14 bases in between. Germline values: CDR1 SGHTA, CDR2 FQGNSA. The CDR3 runs to 14 residues. CDR3 in amino acids: CASSSYGGGYEQYF. Written as DNA, the CDR3 is TGTGCCAGCAGCTCCTACGGGGGAGGTTACGAGCAGTACTTC.

The chain uses TRBV11-2 and TRBJ1-1, with D possibly being TRBD1 (6 bases). Germline CDR1 is SGHAT and CDR2 is FQNNGV. V was cut by 2 bases and J by 1 base, with 14 bases left in between. This CDR3 region has 16 residues. In nucleotides, the CDR3 is TGTGCCAGCAGCTTATGGGTTGGGACACCGAACACTGAAGCTTTCTTT. Its protein is CASSLWVGTPNTEAFF.

The rearrangement joins TRBV28 to TRBJ2-5; D is perhaps TRBD2 (6 bases). CDR1 MDHEN and CDR2 SYDVKM come from the germline V gene. V was clipped by 5 bases and J by 5 bases, with 21 bases between them. The CDR3 is made up of 16 amino acids. The CDR3 coding sequence is TGTGCCAGCAGTGCTCTTTACGGGAGCTCGGTGGAGACCCAGTACTTC. Its translation is CASSALYGSSVETQYF.

CDR3 in DNA: TGTGCCAGCAGCTGGGGACTAGCGGGGGGAGATACGCAGTATTTT. Protein sequence: CASSWGLAGGDTQYF. The V and J genes are TRBV5-5 and TRBJ2-3, with TRBD2 matching 15 bases. This CDR3 contains 15 residues. CDR1 is SGHKS and CDR2 is YYEKEE in the germline V gene (reference sequence). V gave up 3 bases and J gave up 5 bases; unmatched junction bases: 1.

This chain links TRBV9 with TRBJ2-2; D may be TRBD1 or TRBD2 (5 bases each). There are 15 residues in the CDR3. Trimming took 0 bases from V and 5 from J, leaving 11 bases between them. Per germline, CDR1 SGDLS and CDR2 YYNGEE. CDR3: CASSVGGSRTGELFF. In nucleotides, the CDR3 is TGTGCCAGCAGCGTAGGGGGGAGTCGGACCGGGGAGCTGTTTTTT.

The V gene is TRBV27, the J gene TRBJ2-2, with TRBD1 identical over 8 bases. In germline, CDR1 is MNHEY, CDR2 SMNVEV (reference sequence). The CDR3 contains 16 residues. The trim removed 7 bases at V and 0 bases at J, leaving 7 bases unmatched. The CDR3 region is CASTSYRGSNTGELFF. CDR3 coding DNA: TGTGCCAGCACGTCATACAGGGGGTCGAACACCGGGGAGCTGTTTTTT.

This clone was counted a single time. The chain joins TRBV4-3 to TRBJ1-2, with D tentatively TRBD1 (5 bases). The V gene lost 0 bases and the J gene lost 3 bases, with 11 bases spanning the gap. This CDR3 is 15 amino acids long. Germline CDR1 LGHNA, CDR2 YSLEER. The CDR3 here is CASSQEGGRDYGYTF. CDR3 DNA sequence: TGCGCCAGCAGCCAAGAGGGGGGTAGAGACTATGGCTACACCTTC.